This TCR beta chain appears in the sequencing data of a study of T-cell reconstitution after alpha-beta-depleted transplantation in children. This CDR3 has 14 amino acids. J gave up 2 bases and V 7 bases, and 6 bases lay outside the gene matches. The library targeted TCRbeta and was prepared with unique molecular identifiers. TCRdb fed the PCR reads into MiXCR, producing one record per CDR3 protein. Counted here are under 350,000 distinct CDR3 sequences, 9.5% to 10% occurring once; the ten biggest clones make up about 9.4%. Sequences were derived from PBMCs from the stem cell graft donor, sampled from the stem cell graft. The sequence derives from a human donor who donated a stem cell graft to a child with SCID. This chain links TRBV12-3 or TRBV12-4 with TRBJ2-5; 8 bases match TRBD1. For the CDR3, the DNA is TGTGCCAGCAACGAGGACAGGGTGCAAGAGACCCAGTACTTC. Protein: CASNEDRVQETQYF.